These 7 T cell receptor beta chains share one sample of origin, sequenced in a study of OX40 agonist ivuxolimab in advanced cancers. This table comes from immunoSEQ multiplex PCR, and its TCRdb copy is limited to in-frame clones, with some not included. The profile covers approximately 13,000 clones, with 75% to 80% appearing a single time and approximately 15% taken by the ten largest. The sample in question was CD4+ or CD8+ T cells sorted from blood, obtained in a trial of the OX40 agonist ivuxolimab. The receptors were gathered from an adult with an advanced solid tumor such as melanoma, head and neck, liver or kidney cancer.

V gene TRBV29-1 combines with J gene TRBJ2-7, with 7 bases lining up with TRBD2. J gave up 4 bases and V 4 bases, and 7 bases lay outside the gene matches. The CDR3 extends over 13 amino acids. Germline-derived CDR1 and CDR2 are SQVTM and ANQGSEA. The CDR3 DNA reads TGCAGCGTTGGGGGAGGGGTTTCATACGAGCAGTACTTC. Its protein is CSVGGGVSYEQYF.

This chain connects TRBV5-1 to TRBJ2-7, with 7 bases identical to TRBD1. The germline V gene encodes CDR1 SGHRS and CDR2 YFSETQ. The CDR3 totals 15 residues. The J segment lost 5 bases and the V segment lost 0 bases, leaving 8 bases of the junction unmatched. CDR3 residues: CASSLVTGTIDEQYF. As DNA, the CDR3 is TGCGCCAGCAGCTTGGTGACAGGGACCATCGACGAGCAGTACTTC.

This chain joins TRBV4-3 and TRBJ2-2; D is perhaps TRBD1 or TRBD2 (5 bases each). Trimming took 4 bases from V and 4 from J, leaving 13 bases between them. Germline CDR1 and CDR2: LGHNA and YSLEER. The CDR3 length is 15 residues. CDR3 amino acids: CASSLFGAVTGELFF. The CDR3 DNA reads TGCGCCAGCAGCCTATTCGGGGCCGTCACCGGGGAGCTGTTTTTT.

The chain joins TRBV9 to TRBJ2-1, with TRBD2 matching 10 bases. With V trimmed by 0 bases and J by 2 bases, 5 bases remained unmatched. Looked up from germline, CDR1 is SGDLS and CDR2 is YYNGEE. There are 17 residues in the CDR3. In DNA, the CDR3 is TGTGCCAGCAGCGTAGATATTAGCGGGGGGCCCTACAATGAGCAGTTCTTC. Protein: CASSVDISGGPYNEQFF. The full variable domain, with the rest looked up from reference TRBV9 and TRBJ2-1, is DSGVTQTPKHLITATGQRVTLRCSPRSGDLSVYWYQQSLDQGLQFLIQYYNGEERAKGNILERFSAQQFPDLHSELNLSSLELGDSALYFCASSVDISGGPYNEQFFGPGTRLTVL.

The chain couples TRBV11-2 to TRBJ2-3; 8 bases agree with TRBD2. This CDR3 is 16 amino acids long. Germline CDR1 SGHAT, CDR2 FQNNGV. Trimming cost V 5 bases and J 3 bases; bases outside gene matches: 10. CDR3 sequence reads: CASSTLAGGRTDTQYF. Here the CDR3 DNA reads TGTGCCAGCAGCACTTTGGCGGGGGGTAGGACAGATACGCAGTATTTT.

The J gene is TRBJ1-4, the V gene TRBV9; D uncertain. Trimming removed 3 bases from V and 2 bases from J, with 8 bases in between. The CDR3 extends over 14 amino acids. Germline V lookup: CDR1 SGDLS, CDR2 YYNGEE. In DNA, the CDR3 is TGTGCCAGCAGCGGGGGAGGGACTAATGAAAAACTGTTTTTT. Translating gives CASSGGGTNEKLFF.

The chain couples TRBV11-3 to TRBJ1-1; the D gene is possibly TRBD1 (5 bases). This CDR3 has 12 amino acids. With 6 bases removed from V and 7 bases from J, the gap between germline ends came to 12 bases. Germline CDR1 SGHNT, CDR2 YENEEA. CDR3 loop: CASSTRGGEAFF. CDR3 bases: TGTGCCAGCAGTACCCGGGGCGGTGAAGCTTTCTTT.